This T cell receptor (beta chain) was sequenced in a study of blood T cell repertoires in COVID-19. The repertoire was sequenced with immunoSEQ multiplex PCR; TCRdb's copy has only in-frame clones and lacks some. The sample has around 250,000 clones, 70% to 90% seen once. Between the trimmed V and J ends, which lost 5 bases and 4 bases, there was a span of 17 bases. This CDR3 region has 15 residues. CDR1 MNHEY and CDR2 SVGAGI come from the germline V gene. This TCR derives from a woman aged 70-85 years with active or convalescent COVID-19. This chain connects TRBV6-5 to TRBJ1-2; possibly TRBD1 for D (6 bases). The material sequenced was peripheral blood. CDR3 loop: CASSPQGQISYGYTF. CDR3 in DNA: TGTGCCAGCAGTCCCCAGGGACAAATTAGCTATGGCTACACCTTC.